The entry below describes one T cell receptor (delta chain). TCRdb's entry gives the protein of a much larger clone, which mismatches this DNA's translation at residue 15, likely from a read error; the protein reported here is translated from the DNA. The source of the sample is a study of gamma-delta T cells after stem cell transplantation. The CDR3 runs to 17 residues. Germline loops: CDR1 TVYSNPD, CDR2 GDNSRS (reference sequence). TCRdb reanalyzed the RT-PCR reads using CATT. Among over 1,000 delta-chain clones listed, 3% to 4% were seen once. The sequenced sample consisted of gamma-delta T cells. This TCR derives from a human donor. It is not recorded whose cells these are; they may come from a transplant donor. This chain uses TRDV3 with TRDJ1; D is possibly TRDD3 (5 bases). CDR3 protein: CAFKCPGWGPNGNKPIF. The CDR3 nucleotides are TGTGCCTTTAAGTGTCCTGGATGGGGACCCAATGGCAATAAACCCATCTTT.